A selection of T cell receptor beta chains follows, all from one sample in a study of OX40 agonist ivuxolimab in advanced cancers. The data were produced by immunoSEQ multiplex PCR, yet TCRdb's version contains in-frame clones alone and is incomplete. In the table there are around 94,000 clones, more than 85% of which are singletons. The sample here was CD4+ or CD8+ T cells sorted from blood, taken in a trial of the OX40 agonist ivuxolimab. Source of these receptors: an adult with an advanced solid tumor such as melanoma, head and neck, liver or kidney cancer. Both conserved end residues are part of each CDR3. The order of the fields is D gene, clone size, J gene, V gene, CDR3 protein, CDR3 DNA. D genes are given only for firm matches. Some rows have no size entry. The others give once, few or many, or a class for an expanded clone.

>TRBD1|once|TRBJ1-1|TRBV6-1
CASSVSNRGRGTEAFF
TGTGCCAGCAGTGTGTCAAACAGGGGGCGAGGCACTGAAGCTTTCTTT
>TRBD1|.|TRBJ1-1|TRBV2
CATRAPGTGTEAFF
TGTGCCACCCGCGCACCGGGGACAGGGACTGAAGCTTTCTTT
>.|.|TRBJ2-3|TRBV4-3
CASSQAGKGTQYF
TGCGCCAGCAGCCAAGCCGGGAAAGGTACGCAGTATTTT
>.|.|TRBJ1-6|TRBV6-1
CASSEKGGVGSPLHF
TGTGCCAGCAGTGAAAAGGGGGGGGTCGGATCACCCCTCCACTTT
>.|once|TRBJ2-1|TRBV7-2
CASSLALGSDNEQFF
TGTGCCAGCAGCTTGGCCCTAGGGTCCGACAATGAGCAGTTCTTC
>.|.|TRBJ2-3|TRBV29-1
CSGETDYSTDTQYF
TGCAGCGGAGAGACGGATTATAGCACAGATACGCAGTATTTT
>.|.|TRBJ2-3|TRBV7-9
CASGGLTTDTQYF
TGTGCCAGCGGGGGGCTTACTACAGATACGCAGTATTTT
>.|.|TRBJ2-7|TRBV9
CASSVAPSYEQYF
TGTGCCAGCAGCGTCGCACCTAGTTACGAGCAGTACTTC
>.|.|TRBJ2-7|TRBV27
CASSDGSYEQYF
TGTGCCAGTAGCGACGGATCCTACGAGCAGTACTTC
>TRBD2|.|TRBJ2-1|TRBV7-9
CASSLARAGGLDEQFF
TGTGCCAGCAGCTTAGCGCGGGCGGGAGGGTTGGATGAGCAGTTCTTC
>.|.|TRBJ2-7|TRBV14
CASSQGGLYEQYF
TGTGCCAGCAGCCAAGGAGGGCTGTACGAGCAGTACTTC
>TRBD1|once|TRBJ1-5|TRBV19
CASSLTGTASWAQHF
TGTGCCAGTAGTCTCACCGGGACAGCATCTTGGGCCCAGCATTTT
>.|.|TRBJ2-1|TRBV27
CASSLGDVSLDEQFF
TGTGCCAGCAGTTTAGGGGACGTATCTCTGGATGAGCAGTTCTTC
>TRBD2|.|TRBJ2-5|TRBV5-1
CASSQGGHQETQYF
TGCGCCAGCAGCCAGGGAGGGCACCAAGAGACCCAGTACTTC
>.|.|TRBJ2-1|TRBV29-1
CSVEGGANEQFF
TGCAGCGTTGAAGGGGGGGCCAATGAGCAGTTCTTC
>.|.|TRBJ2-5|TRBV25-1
CASSELGGVETQYF
TGTGCCAGCAGTGAATTGGGTGGGGTAGAGACCCAGTACTTC
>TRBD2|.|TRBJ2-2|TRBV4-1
CASSQHWPGLSTGELFF
TGCGCCAGCAGCCAACATTGGCCGGGACTATCCACCGGGGAGCTGTTTTTT
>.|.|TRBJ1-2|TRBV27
CASSFYRDYGYTF
TGTGCCAGCAGTTTCTACAGGGACTATGGCTACACCTTC
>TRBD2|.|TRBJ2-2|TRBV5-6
CASSFFREGTGELFF
TGTGCCAGCAGCTTTTTCAGGGAGGGCACCGGGGAGCTGTTTTTT
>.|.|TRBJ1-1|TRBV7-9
CASSSTKISGDTEAFF
TGTGCCAGCAGCTCCACAAAAATCAGCGGTGACACTGAAGCTTTCTTT
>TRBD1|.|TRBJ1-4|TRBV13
CASSWNRGDEKLFF
TGTGCCAGCAGCTGGAACAGGGGTGATGAAAAACTGTTTTTT
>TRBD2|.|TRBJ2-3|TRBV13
CASSSATSDGTDTQYF
TGTGCCAGCAGCTCGGCGACTAGCGATGGAACAGATACGCAGTATTTT
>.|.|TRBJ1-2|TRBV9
CASSVSGSHSPYGYTF
TGTGCCAGCAGCGTGTCCGGGTCTCACAGTCCCTATGGCTACACCTTC
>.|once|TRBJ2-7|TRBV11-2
CASSLEGRRPSYEQYF
TGTGCCAGCAGCTTAGAGGGGAGGCGCCCGTCCTACGAGCAGTACTTC
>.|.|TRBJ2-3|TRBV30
CAWSQGGGTDTQYF
TGTGCCTGGAGTCAGGGAGGAGGCACAGATACGCAGTATTTT
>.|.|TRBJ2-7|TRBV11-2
CASSLDQSYEQYF
TGTGCCAGCAGCTTAGATCAGAGCTACGAGCAGTACTTC
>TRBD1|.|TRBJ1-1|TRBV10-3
CAISESRGTVAFF
TGTGCCATCAGTGAGTCGAGGGGGACAGTCGCTTTCTTT
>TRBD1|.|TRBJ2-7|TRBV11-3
CASSPTICEIRDRGYEQYF
TGTGCCAGCAGCCCAACAATTTGCGAAATTCGGGACAGGGGTTACGAGCAGTACTTC
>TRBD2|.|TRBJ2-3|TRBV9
CASSVWSGGTDTQYF
TGTGCCAGCAGCGTATGGAGCGGGGGAACAGATACGCAGTATTTT
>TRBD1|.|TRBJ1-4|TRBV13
CASSSDRDNEKLFF
TGTGCCAGCAGCTCAGACAGGGATAATGAAAAACTGTTTTTT
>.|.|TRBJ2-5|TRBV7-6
CASSLLAGQETQYF
TGTGCCAGCAGCTTACTGGCCGGGCAAGAGACCCAGTACTTC
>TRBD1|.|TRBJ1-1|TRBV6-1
CASQDRGKRTEAFF
TGTGCCAGTCAGGACAGGGGGAAGAGGACTGAAGCTTTCTTT
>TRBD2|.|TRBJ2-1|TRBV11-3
CASSPRAGGAYNEQFF
TGTGCCAGCAGCCCGAGAGCGGGGGGGGCCTACAATGAGCAGTTCTTC
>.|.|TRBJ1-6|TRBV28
CASSLSQGASDPLHF
TGTGCCAGCAGTTTGTCGCAGGGTGCATCGGACCCCCTCCACTTT
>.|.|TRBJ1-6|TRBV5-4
CASSLEGINSPLHF
TGTGCCAGCAGCTTGGAGGGTATTAACTCACCCCTCCACTTT
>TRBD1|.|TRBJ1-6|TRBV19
CASSTRTGDDSPLHF
TGTGCCAGTAGTACCCGGACAGGGGACGATTCACCCCTCCACTTT
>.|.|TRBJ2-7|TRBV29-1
CSVLGGEWVSYEQYF
TGCAGCGTCCTCGGGGGTGAGTGGGTCTCCTACGAGCAGTACTTC
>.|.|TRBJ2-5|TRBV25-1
CASSLARSQYF
TGTGCCAGCAGCCTAGCCCGCTCCCAGTACTTC
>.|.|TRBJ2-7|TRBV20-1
CSASSGEQYF
TGCAGTGCTAGCTCAGGGGAGCAGTACTTC
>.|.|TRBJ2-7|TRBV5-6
CASSWGGGGSYEQYF
TGTGCCAGCAGCTGGGGGGGCGGGGGTTCCTACGAGCAGTACTTC
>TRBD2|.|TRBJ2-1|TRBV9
CASSVGLAGGPTINEQFF
TGTGCCAGCAGCGTAGGACTAGCGGGGGGCCCCACAATTAATGAGCAGTTCTTC
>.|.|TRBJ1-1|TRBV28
CASLGVAGMNTEAFF
TGTGCCAGCCTTGGGGTGGCGGGCATGAACACTGAAGCTTTCTTT
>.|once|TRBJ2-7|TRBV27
CASSWHPSYEQYF
TGTGCCAGCAGTTGGCACCCCTCCTACGAGCAGTACTTC
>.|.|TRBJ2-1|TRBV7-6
CASSRKGHYNEQFF
TGTGCCAGCAGCCGGAAGGGACACTACAATGAGCAGTTCTTC
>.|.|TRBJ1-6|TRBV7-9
CASSPTGQPNSPLHF
TGTGCCAGCAGCCCTACCGGGCAGCCGAATTCACCCCTCCACTTT
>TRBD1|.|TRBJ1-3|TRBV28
CASSPGQGPGNTIYF
TGTGCCAGCAGCCCAGGACAGGGCCCTGGAAACACCATATATTTT
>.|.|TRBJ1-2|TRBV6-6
CASTGTVYGYTF
TGTGCCAGTACCGGGACGGTCTATGGCTACACCTTC
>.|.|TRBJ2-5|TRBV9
CASTGGHQETQYF
TGTGCCAGCACCGGGGGGCACCAAGAGACCCAGTACTTC
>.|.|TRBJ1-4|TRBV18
CASSRMDSPNEKLFF
TGTGCCAGCTCACGGATGGACAGCCCTAATGAAAAACTGTTTTTT
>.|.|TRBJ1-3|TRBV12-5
CASGLPRDLSSGNTIYF
TGTGCTAGTGGTTTGCCTCGGGACCTGAGCTCTGGAAACACCATATATTTT
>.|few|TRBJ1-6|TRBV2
CASTSPAGSPLHF
TGTGCCAGCACTTCCCCGGCCGGCTCACCCCTCCACTTT
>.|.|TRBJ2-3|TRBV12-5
CASGLVGFRTSTDTQYF
TGTGCTAGTGGTTTGGTAGGGTTCCGGACTAGCACAGATACGCAGTATTTT
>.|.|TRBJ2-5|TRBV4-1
CASSHSQIQETQYF
TGCGCCAGCAGCCATTCTCAAATTCAAGAGACCCAGTACTTC
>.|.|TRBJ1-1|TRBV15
CATSTGGLDTEAFF
TGTGCCACCAGCACTGGGGGCTTGGACACTGAAGCTTTCTTT
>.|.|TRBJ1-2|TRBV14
CASSQWSQDFNYGYTF
TGTGCCAGCAGCCAATGGTCACAGGACTTCAACTATGGCTACACCTTC
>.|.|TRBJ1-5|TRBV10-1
CASRGDWAYSNQPQHF
TGCGCCAGCAGAGGCGATTGGGCTTATAGCAATCAGCCCCAGCATTTT
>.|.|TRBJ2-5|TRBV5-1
CASSSDPGYQETQYF
TGCGCCAGCAGCTCTGACCCGGGGTACCAAGAGACCCAGTACTTC
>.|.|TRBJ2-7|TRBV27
CASSLAAGRSEQYF
TGTGCCAGCAGTTTAGCCGCGGGGCGCTCCGAGCAGTACTTC
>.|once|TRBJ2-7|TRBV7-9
CASSFGRDYEQYF
TGTGCCAGCAGCTTCGGCAGGGACTACGAGCAGTACTTC